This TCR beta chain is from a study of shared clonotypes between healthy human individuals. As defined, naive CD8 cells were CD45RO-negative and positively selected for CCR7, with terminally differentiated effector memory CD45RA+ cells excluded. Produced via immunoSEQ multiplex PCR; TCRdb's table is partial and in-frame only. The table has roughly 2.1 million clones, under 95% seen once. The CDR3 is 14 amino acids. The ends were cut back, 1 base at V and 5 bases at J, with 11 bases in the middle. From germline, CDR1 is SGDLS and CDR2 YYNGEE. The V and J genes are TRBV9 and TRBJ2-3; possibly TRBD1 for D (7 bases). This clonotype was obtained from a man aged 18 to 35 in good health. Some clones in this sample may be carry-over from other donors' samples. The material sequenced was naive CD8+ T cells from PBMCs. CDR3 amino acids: CASSVRQGGDTQYF. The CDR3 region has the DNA TGTGCCAGCAGCGTACGACAGGGAGGAGATACGCAGTATTTT.